The 2 T cell receptor beta chains listed next were all sequenced from one sample in a study of CD4 T cells in relation to SARS-CoV-2 and coronaviruses. TCRdb's table, derived via immunoSEQ multiplex PCR, lists solely in-frame clones and lacks some. The sample yields 20,000 to 25,000 clones, 76% seen once. Before the COVID-19 pandemic, during about 2011-2019, CD4+ T cells were taken from unexposed donors. Isolation of CD4+ T cells took place after approximately 10 days in culture. The antigens of these receptors remain unknown. The sequenced sample consisted of CD4+ T cells from PBMCs, cultured in vitro. Every receptor here comes from a human donor in good health.

The chain combines TRBV11-3 with TRBJ2-5; TRBD1 matches at 9 bases. CDR1 is SGHNT and CDR2 is YENEEA in the germline V gene. The V and J ends lost 4 bases and 5 bases, in that order; junction bases with no gene match: 8. CDR3 size: 15 residues. CDR3 nucleotide sequence: TGTGCCAGCAGCTCGGGACAGGGTTTTGCGGAGACCCAGTACTTC. It specifies CASSSGQGFAETQYF. Looking up the rest from reference TRBV11-3 and TRBJ2-5 gives the full variable domain: EAGVVQSPRYKIIEKKQPVAFWCNPISGHNTLYWYLQNLGQGPELLIRYENEEAVDDSQLPKDRFSAERLKGVDSTLKIQPAELGDSAVYLCASSSGQGFAETQYFGPGTRLLVL.

The rearrangement joins TRBV11-2 to TRBJ1-2; a weak D match, TRBD1 (6 bases). Germline V gene lookup returns CDR1 SGHAT and CDR2 FQNNGV. V lost 2 bases to trimming and J lost 10 bases, with 14 bases between them. The CDR3 sequence is 13 residues long. In DNA form, the CDR3 reads TGTGCCAGCAGCTTAACCAGGGACACGGTCTACACCTTC. It is translated as CASSLTRDTVYTF. Filled out from reference TRBV11-2 and TRBJ1-2, the complete variable domain reads EAGVAQSPRYKIIEKRQSVAFWCNPISGHATLYWYQQILGQGPKLLIQFQNNGVVDDSQLPKDRFSAERLKGVDSTLKIQPAKLEDSAVYLCASSLTRDTVYTFGSGTRLTVV.